This T cell receptor (beta chain) is from a study of blood T cell repertoires in COVID-19. Trimming left V 7 bases short and J 3 bases short, with 15 bases between. Germline V gene data show CDR1 as SNHLY and CDR2 as FYNNEI. The CDR3 is 14 amino acids. Generated by immunoSEQ multiplex PCR, the TCRdb table keeps only in-frame clones and is missing some. The sample lists about 200,000 clones; about nine tenths were seen once. Specimen: peripheral blood. The chain joins TRBV2 to TRBJ1-1, with TRBD1 as a possible D gene (6 bases). This TCR was recovered from a man aged 50-59 years with acute or convalescent COVID-19. DNA of the CDR3: TGTGCCAGCAAAGCAGGGGATTGGGACACTGAAGCTTTCTTT. This codes for CASKAGDWDTEAFF.